This TCR beta chain came from a study of cytomegalovirus exposure and HLA in healthy donors. Remarks on this clone: Its matching antigen is unknown.

The PCR made use of 60 Vbeta and 13 Jbeta primers. Sequenced by immunoSEQ multiplex PCR; TCRdb stores in-frame clones only, minus some. The sample shows 95,000 to 110,000 clones, 9.5% to 13% of them seen only once. Study-wide findings and caveats: Across donors, most TCRs were seen rarely, yet some public ones were widespread.

The origin of this receptor is a man aged 40-49 years in good health and CMV-seropositive. The material sequenced was PBMCs.

The CDR3 region is CASSLRGLGGHYEQYF. In DNA form, the CDR3 reads TGCGCCAGCAGCTTGCGGGGACTAGGAGGTCACTACGAGCAGTACTTC. This chain connects TRBV5-1 to TRBJ2-7, with TRBD2 matching over 8 bases. Germline values: CDR1 SGHRS, CDR2 YFSETQ. V trimming: 1 base; J trimming: 3 bases; junction bases outside the gene matches: 9. There are 16 residues in the CDR3.